Sequencing of this TCR beta chain was carried out in a study of blood T cell repertoires in COVID-19. Across the whole study: Acute and convalescent COVID-19 samples came from the United States, Italy and Spain.

Per the authors' pipeline: Reference gene primer amplification yielded estimated nucleated cell counts. Method: immunoSEQ multiplex PCR; TCRdb's copy keeps in-frame clones and lacks some. V and J calls and clone size are those listed in that table; D and trimming were worked out from the DNA. This sample yields 300,000 to 350,000 clones, of which around nine tenths are seen a single time; less than 5% belongs to the top ten. Germline V lookup: CDR1 LNHDA, CDR2 SQIVND (reference sequence). CDR3 length equals 13 residues. The junction had 6 bases not matched to a gene; V was cut back by 7 bases and J by 4 bases.

Sequencing was performed on peripheral blood. This TCR was recovered from a woman aged 60-75 years with COVID-19, enrolled during active disease. V is TRBV19 and J is TRBJ1-2; 7 nucleotides align to TRBD1. CDR3 residues: CASNPGQLYGYTF. CDR3 DNA: TGTGCCAGTAACCCGGGACAGCTCTATGGCTACACCTTC.